This is a list of T cell receptor beta chains from one sample in a study of regulatory T cells in long-lasting Graves disease. TCRdb reprocessed the multiplex PCR reads with MiXCR, giving one entry per CDR3 protein. The sample carries some 410,000 distinct CDR3 sequences, about a sixth recorded once. The same data also went into a second study, on T cells in Graves' hyperthyroidism and ophthalmopathy.

The sequencing used peripheral blood mononuclear cells (PBMCs), collected at new diagnosis, from a patient treated with antithyroid drugs. All receptors come from a woman in her twenties or thirties with Graves disease. The CDR3 runs from the conserved cysteine through the conserved F or W.

>TRBJ1-6|TRBV6-1
CASTQSRQGESSYNSPLHF
>TRBJ2-7|TRBV7-9
CASLDPRSSYEQYF
>TRBJ1-1|TRBV27
CASSSTPTEAFF
>TRBJ1-2|TRBV20-1
CSAYGQIANYGYTF
>TRBJ2-5|TRBV18
CASSSYREETQYF
>TRBJ1-1|TRBV30
CAWRPGTGTLGHWGSEAFF
>TRBJ2-1|TRBV19
CASSSLAELYNEQFF
>TRBJ1-5|TRBV3-1
CASSQGTGLFQPQHF
>TRBJ2-7|TRBV3-1
CASSLPSRQGLAYEQYF
>TRBJ2-1|TRBV7-9
CASSPRYSSGLAWNEQFF
>TRBJ2-7|TRBV11-2
CASSLQSPASYEQYF
>TRBJ2-1|TRBV5-1
CASSLGPSPMTYNEQFF
>TRBJ1-2|TRBV7-2
CASSLWGRESGYTF
>TRBJ2-1|TRBV10-3
CAISEYTGLAGGGEQFF
>TRBJ1-6|TRBV7-2
CASSRTSNIPPLHF
>TRBJ2-5|TRBV19
CASSPITTGETQYF
>TRBJ2-2|TRBV6-5
CASSYQRGELFF
>TRBJ2-2|TRBV7-3
CASSLTVKLTGELFF
>TRBJ2-7|TRBV7-2
CASSLDHNPPYEQYF
>TRBJ2-7|TRBV7-9
CASSLRSGTYEQYF
>TRBJ2-2|TRBV2
CASRDSGTGELFF
>TRBJ2-3|TRBV9
CASSQQGRTDTQYF
>TRBJ2-2|TRBV11-3
CASSSSFGGRVPGELFF
>TRBJ2-1|TRBV3-1
CASSQDFVMFF
>TRBJ2-5|TRBV10-3
CAISDRTIETQYF
>TRBJ2-2|TRBV6-2/TRBV6-3
CASSQIGTSTHGELFF
>TRBJ2-5|TRBV2
CASLPGGSRQESPYF
>TRBJ2-3|TRBV6-4
CASSEGLAGGPDTQYF
>TRBJ2-7|TRBV29-1
CSVKQGAGGEQYF
>TRBJ2-2|TRBV6-2/TRBV6-3
CATNGYTGELFF
>TRBJ1-6|TRBV28
CASSFPRTKTGTGMLRGNSPLHF
>TRBJ1-1|TRBV7-9
CASRNTENTEAFF
>TRBJ1-3|TRBV6-1
CASSRDRRNTIYF
>TRBJ2-1|TRBV7-9
CASSSRTGTYEQFF
>TRBJ1-2|TRBV6-1
CASSERTGALANYGYTF
>TRBJ1-1|TRBV20-1
CSALPLATFF
>TRBJ2-1|TRBV10-1
CASSESPAGTASYNEQFF
>TRBJ2-2|TRBV28
CASSFREETGELFF
>TRBJ2-7|TRBV27
CASSWASGSSYEQYF
>TRBJ2-7|TRBV3-1
CAAKGNYEQYF
>TRBJ2-1|TRBV10-3
CAITQSSYNEQFF
>TRBJ1-6|TRBV7-6
CASSHQGYNSPLHF
>TRBJ2-3|TRBV19
CASSPRLAGITDTQYF
>TRBJ1-2|TRBV7-9
CASSSSGQGALGYTF
>TRBJ2-7|TRBV27
CASRHLLAVADEQYF
>TRBJ2-5|TRBV20-1
CSAGGGRGSETQYF
>TRBJ2-1|TRBV6-2/TRBV6-3
CASSFLAGTSGRFEQFF
>TRBJ2-2|TRBV30
CAWSVGGLTEELFF